The 15 T cell receptor beta chains below all came from one sample that was sequenced in a study of T cell responses to AZD1222 COVID-19 vaccine. Method: immunoSEQ multiplex PCR; TCRdb's copy keeps in-frame clones and lacks some. Among approximately 94,000 clones listed, just under 90% were seen once. The sequences come from peripheral blood, collected on day 0 of AZD1222 vaccination. These receptors all stem from an adult in good health.

A single count supports this clone. The chain carries TRBV13 and TRBJ1-2; 7 positions agree with TRBD1. After removal of 5 bases from V and 4 bases from J, the junction contained 10 bases not matched to a gene. This CDR3 is built from 15 residues. CDR1 and CDR2 (germline): PRHDT, FYEKMQ (reference sequence). The CDR3 bases are TGTGCCAGCAGCCTTCAGCTGGACAGGACCTATGGCTACACCTTC. Translation gives CASSLQLDRTYGYTF.

This chain uses TRBV9 with TRBJ1-2; D uncertain. This CDR3 is built from 15 residues. V was pared by 0 bases and J by 7 bases, with 16 bases between. Germline CDR1 SGDLS, CDR2 YYNGEE. The CDR3 spells CASSVGAETPSGYTF. CDR3 DNA sequence: TGTGCCAGCAGCGTAGGGGCGGAAACCCCGAGTGGCTACACCTTC.

The rearrangement joins TRBV18 to TRBJ1-1, with a tentative D call TRBD1 (6 bases). The CDR3 runs 15 residues. Germline assignment: CDR1 KGHSH and CDR2 LQKENI. V dropped 6 bases and J dropped 2 bases, with 16 bases sitting between them. CDR3 in amino acids: CASSQQGWRNTEAFF. The CDR3 nucleotides are TGTGCCAGCTCCCAACAGGGATGGCGAAACACTGAAGCTTTCTTT.

The chain uses TRBV6-2 or TRBV6-3 and TRBJ2-7, with D possibly TRBD1 on 6 matching bases. Trimming removed 5 bases at V and 10 bases at J, with 15 bases between. Germline CDR1 reads MNHEY; CDR2 reads SVGEGT. The CDR3 contains 12 residues. CDR3 loop: CASSQGHILQYF. CDR3 bases: TGTGCCAGCAGTCAGGGACACATACTACAGTACTTC.

V and J are TRBV19 and TRBJ2-7; 10 nucleotides agree with TRBD1. The CDR3 runs to 15 residues. CDR1 is LNHDA and CDR2 is SQIVND in the germline V gene (reference sequence). Trimming took 3 bases from V and 3 from J; bases not matched to a gene: 5. This chain's CDR3 is CASSITGQGFYEQYF. The DNA for the CDR3 is TGTGCCAGTAGTATTACGGGACAGGGGTTCTACGAGCAGTACTTC.

This rearrangement joins TRBV7-3 to TRBJ2-5; 10 bases match TRBD2. With 5 bases clipped from V and 5 bases from J, the junction kept 11 bases outside the gene matches. This CDR3 has 16 residues. CDR1 is SGHTA and CDR2 is FQGTGA in the germline V gene. CDR3 amino acids: CASSLVGSGRVETQYF. CDR3 DNA sequence: TGTGCCAGCAGCCTCGTTGGCAGCGGGAGGGTTGAGACCCAGTACTTC.

J is TRBJ2-2 and V is TRBV2; D is tentatively TRBD1 or TRBD2 (5 bases each). V gave up 6 bases and J gave up 2 bases, with 10 bases separating them. The CDR3 length is 14 residues. Germline V CDR1 and CDR2: SNHLY, FYNNEI. The CDR3 here is CASRWDGNTGELFF. CDR3 DNA sequence: TGTGCCAGCAGATGGGACGGTAACACCGGGGAGCTGTTTTTT.

V usage is TRBV5-1 and J usage is TRBJ2-1; 7 bases are a match to TRBD1. Germline V gives CDR1 SGHRS, CDR2 YFSETQ. V lost 4 bases to trimming and J lost 3 bases; unmatched junction nucleotides: 4. The CDR3 is 14 residues long. CDR3 residues: CASSDGTVYNEQFF. CDR3 bases: TGCGCCAGCAGCGATGGGACAGTCTACAATGAGCAGTTCTTC.

CDR3 sequence (DNA): TGTGCCAGCAGTTTCGCTAGCGGTTACGAGCAGTACTTC. It yields the protein CASSFASGYEQYF. This chain connects TRBV12-3 or TRBV12-4 to TRBJ2-7; 7 bases match TRBD2. This CDR3 contains 13 residues. With V trimmed by 3 bases and J by 4 bases, 3 bases remained unmatched.

This chain links TRBV21-1 with TRBJ1-1. TRBV21-1 is labeled a pseudogene. The CDR3 is 14 residues long. CDR3 loop: CASSPRKGRFEAFF. CDR3 DNA sequence: TGTGCCAGCAGCCCGCGAAAGGGACGGTTCGAAGCTTTCTTT.

The V gene is TRBV3-1 (or the pseudogene TRBV3-2), the J gene TRBJ1-2, with a weak D call TRBD1 (6 bases). Germline V gene sequence: CDR1 LGHDT, CDR2 YNNKEL (reference sequence). Trimming took off 5 bases at V and 4 bases at J, with 11 bases between the two ends. The CDR3 is made up of 13 amino acids. Here the CDR3 reads CASSAQGSYGYTF. The CDR3 region has the DNA TGTGCCAGCAGCGCACAGGGTTCCTATGGCTACACCTTC.

This sequence joins TRBV4-3 and TRBJ1-5; no definite D call. V dropped 1 base and J dropped 5 bases, with 6 bases sitting between them. Germline lookup yields CDR1 LGHNA and CDR2 YSLEER. The CDR3 totals 13 residues. The DNA of the CDR3 is TGCGCCAGCAGCCAAGGACTTTATCAGCCCCAGCATTTT. It translates to CASSQGLYQPQHF.

The CDR3 nucleotides read TGTGCCAGCAGTCTATCGATTGGCTACACCTTC. This gives the protein CASSLSIGYTF. V gene TRBV6-2 or TRBV6-3 combines with J gene TRBJ1-2; D gene ambiguous. Germline CDR1 MNHEY, CDR2 SVGEGT. The CDR3 runs 11 residues. V was trimmed by 5 bases and J by 7 bases, leaving 8 bases between them.

This rearrangement joins TRBV5-1 to TRBJ2-7; the D gene is possibly TRBD1 (6 bases). From germline, CDR1 is SGHRS and CDR2 YFSETQ. Trimming removed 3 bases at V and 4 bases at J, with 26 bases between. This CDR3 has 18 residues. CDR3 region: CASSWPGQGPMNRYEQYF. CDR3 sequence (DNA): TGCGCCAGCAGCTGGCCGGGACAAGGCCCCATGAACCGATACGAGCAGTACTTC.

This chain uses TRBV5-1 with TRBJ1-1, with 7 bases lining up with TRBD1. The CDR3 has 13 amino acids. V was pared by 3 bases and J by 3 bases, with 2 bases of the junction left unmatched. Per germline, CDR1 SGHRS and CDR2 YFSETQ. CDR3 residues: CASSSQGDTEAFF. The CDR3 DNA follows: TGCGCCAGCAGCTCCCAGGGGGACACTGAAGCTTTCTTT.